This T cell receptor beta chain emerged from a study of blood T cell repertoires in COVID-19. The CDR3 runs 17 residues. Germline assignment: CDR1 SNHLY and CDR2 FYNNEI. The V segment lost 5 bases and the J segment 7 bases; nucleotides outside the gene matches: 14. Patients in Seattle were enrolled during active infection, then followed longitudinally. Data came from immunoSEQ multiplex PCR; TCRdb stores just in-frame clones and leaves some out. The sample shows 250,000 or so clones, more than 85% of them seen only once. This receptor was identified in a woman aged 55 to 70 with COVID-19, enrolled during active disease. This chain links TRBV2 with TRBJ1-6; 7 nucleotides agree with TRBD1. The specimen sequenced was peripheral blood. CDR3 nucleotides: TGTGCCAGCAGTCAACCCGAGACAGGGACCCTAAATTCACCCCTCCACTTT. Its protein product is CASSQPETGTLNSPLHF.